The 9 T cell receptor beta chains reported below all come from one sample, sequenced in a study of T cell responses to AZD1222 COVID-19 vaccine. TCRdb's copy holds only in-frame clones and misses some; the assay was immunoSEQ multiplex PCR. The repertoire holds some 130,000 clones, with 70% to 90% as singletons. The sample here was peripheral blood, taken 28 days after the second AZD1222 dose. The receptors derive from an adult who received the AZD1222 COVID-19 vaccine.

The chain has TRBV28 and TRBJ1-2, with 7 bases aligning to TRBD1. Germline loops: CDR1 MDHEN, CDR2 SYDVKM. The CDR3 runs to 13 residues. With 7 bases clipped from V and 5 bases from J, the junction kept 7 bases outside the gene matches. The CDR3 spells CASTTGAWYGYTF. DNA of the CDR3: TGTGCCAGCACTACAGGGGCGTGGTATGGCTACACCTTC.

This clone was picked up a small number of times. CDR3 in DNA: TGTGCCAGCAGCTTAGCCCATGAGCAGTTCTTC. Translated: CASSLAHEQFF. This chain uses TRBV11-2 with TRBJ2-1, with no clear D. This CDR3 comprises 11 residues. From germline, CDR1 is SGHAT and CDR2 FQNNGV. V was pared by 1 base and J by 8 bases, with 3 bases between.

This chain links TRBV27 with TRBJ2-5; possible D gene TRBD2, 7 bases. CDR3 size: 15 residues. Trimming left V 6 bases short and J 4 bases short, with 18 bases between. Germline loops: CDR1 MNHEY, CDR2 SMNVEV (reference sequence). CDR3 sequence reads: CASRALGGAGETQYF. For the CDR3, the DNA is TGTGCCAGCAGGGCCCTAGGGGGGGCGGGAGAGACCCAGTACTTC.

This sequence joins TRBV11-3 and TRBJ1-5; 7 bases align to TRBD1. The V gene end was trimmed by 4 bases and the J gene end by 3 bases; junction bases not matched to a gene: 3. The germline V gene encodes CDR1 SGHNT and CDR2 YENEEA. This CDR3 has 14 amino acids. The chain's CDR3 is CASSYDRANQPQHF. CDR3 nucleotides: TGTGCCAGCAGCTACGACAGGGCCAATCAGCCCCAGCATTTT.

The V gene is TRBV19, the J gene TRBJ2-1, with 9 bases that match TRBD1. The CDR3 consists of 17 residues. Trimming cost V 4 bases and J 6 bases; bases outside gene matches: 13. Germline-derived CDR1 and CDR2 are LNHDA and SQIVND (reference sequence). CDR3 bases: TGTGCCAGTAGTACCGGGACAGGGTTATGGTCAACCAATGAGCAGTTCTTC. Its translation is CASSTGTGLWSTNEQFF.

This clone was counted only a few times. The chain uses TRBV7-9 and TRBJ2-3; 11 positions agree with TRBD2. This CDR3 is built from 16 residues. V dropped 10 bases and J dropped 2; count of bases not matched to a gene: 11. In germline, CDR1 is SEHNR, CDR2 FQNEAQ (reference sequence). CDR3: CATGAGLADYTDTQYF. CDR3 nucleotide sequence: TGTGCCACAGGGGCGGGACTAGCGGATTACACAGATACGCAGTATTTT.

The chain combines TRBV6-2 or TRBV6-3 with TRBJ1-5; 7 bases map to TRBD1. Germline V gives CDR1 MNHEY, CDR2 SVGEGT. J was trimmed by 2 bases and V by 5 bases; bases with no gene match: 6. The CDR3 contains 15 residues. CDR3 protein: CASSKGGTGNQPQHF. The CDR3 bases are TGTGCCAGCAGTAAAGGTGGGACAGGCAATCAGCCCCAGCATTTT.

The V call is TRBV6-1, the J call TRBJ1-1; D not certain. V lost 2 bases to trimming and J lost 4 bases, with 11 bases between them. In germline, CDR1 is MNHNS, CDR2 SASEGT. The CDR3 totals 14 residues. The CDR3 DNA reads TGTGCCAGCAGTGAAAAAGGTCGGGGCACTGAAGCTTTCTTT. Translating gives CASSEKGRGTEAFF.

This clone appeared a few times. V gene TRBV18 combines with J gene TRBJ2-5, with D unresolved. There are 14 residues in the CDR3. V lost 2 bases to trimming and J lost 2 bases, with 9 bases between them. Looked up from germline, CDR1 is KGHSH and CDR2 is LQKENI. The CDR3 sequence: CASSPTRIQETQYF. The DNA for the CDR3 is TGTGCCAGCTCACCAACGCGGATACAAGAGACCCAGTACTTC.